This T cell receptor beta chain was found in a study of blood T cell repertoires in COVID-19 (dated by TCRdb to about 2020). Some background on the complete study: Collaborator samples came from the United States, Italy and Spain and covered acute and convalescent phases of COVID-19. Subjects who had been exposed to COVID-19, were actively infected with it, or had recovered from it provided the deeply sampled blood TCRbeta repertoires that made up the dataset. The repertoires were released in a freely available public database intended as a resource for research on the immune response to SARS-CoV-2. Sample metadata almost always included a de-identified subject ID, COVID-19 status, age in years and sex. The samples were drawn from the first 160 participants of the ongoing ImmuneRACE study and from 1,254 subjects provided by 6 global collaborators. The prospective study material was composed of cDNA or gDNA derived from T cells, B-cell-depleted T cells, or PBMCs. HLA class I and class II types, where available, came from metadata supplied by the sample provider rather than from assay-based typing. Overall results and qualifications from the work: How much clinical and demographic metadata was included differed by source and by participant, and the metadata was provided uncurated.

The germline ends are 13 bases apart after V is trimmed by 1 base and J by 0 bases. CDR1 SGHVS and CDR2 FNYEAQ were looked up in the germline V gene. The CDR3, cysteine through phenylalanine, is 17 amino acids long. Here the CDR3 DNA is all that survives: 51 bases in frame from base 1. Worth noting for this clone: Its specific antigen is unknown. Per-base quality was not reported, and no clone a single base away is much larger than it.

The immunoSEQ Assay, a bias-controlled multiplex PCR, was used to amplify TCRbeta CDR3 regions from genomic DNA. Concerning the study's data processing: The number of nucleated cells in each sample was estimated by amplification of reference gene primers within the assay. Sequence reads were collapsed and filtered to measure the absolute abundance of every unique TCRbeta CDR3 rearrangement. For each sample, productive Simpson clonality was calculated as the square root of Simpson's diversity index over productive rearrangements. Drawn from immuneACCESS, this table holds only the in-frame rearrangements with V and J called that TCRdb kept. Clones are partly lost; checked studies trace under half to an unresolved V gene and leave the rest unexplained. From that table come the V and J calls and clone size; the DNA was used to work out D and trimming. Recorded for this sample are roughly 52,000 clones; approximately 82% of them occurred a single time. The top ten constitute 5.9% of the sample.

Each collaborating institution followed its own protocols to collect whole blood in K2EDTA tubes. For TCRbeta analysis, collaborators shipped samples as frozen whole blood, isolated PBMCs, or DNA extracted from either of those sample types. Recombination connected TRBV7-6 to TRBJ1-3; perhaps TRBD1 is the D gene, with 6 bases matching. Sequencing was done on a sample of peripheral blood. This clonotype was sampled from a human donor in a cohort sampled during active or convalescent COVID-19. The sequenced DNA: TGTGCCAGCAGCTTAGAGGCAGGGGTCAGCTCTGGAAACACCATATATTTT. Translated, this is CASSLEAGVSSGNTIYF.